This is a list of T cell receptor beta chains from one sample in a study of T cell responses to AZD1222 COVID-19 vaccine. TCRdb's table, derived via immunoSEQ multiplex PCR, lists solely in-frame clones and lacks some. Among some 200,000 clones listed, roughly 90% were seen once. The starting material was peripheral blood, obtained 28 days after the second AZD1222 dose. These receptors were obtained from an adult who received the AZD1222 COVID-19 vaccine. Each CDR3 is given with its conserved first and last residue. The order of the fields is J gene, clone size, D gene, V gene, CDR3 protein, CDR3 DNA. A D gene is named only where the DNA matches it firmly. The size of a clone is reported for some rows only, either as once, few or many, or as a class for expanded clones.

J gene: TRBJ1-1
clone size: -
D gene: -
V gene: TRBV9
CDR3 protein: CASRGTNTEAFF
CDR3 DNA: TGTGCCAGCAGAGGTACGAACACTGAAGCTTTCTTT

J gene: TRBJ1-2
clone size: -
D gene: -
V gene: TRBV6-1
CDR3 protein: CASSDLLGDYTF
CDR3 DNA: TGTGCCAGCAGTGACCTGCTGGGAGACTACACCTTC

J gene: TRBJ1-1
clone size: -
D gene: -
V gene: TRBV6-6
CDR3 protein: CASSYGDANTEAFF
CDR3 DNA: TGTGCCAGCAGTTACGGAGACGCGAACACTGAAGCTTTCTTT

J gene: TRBJ1-1
clone size: -
D gene: -
V gene: TRBV6-5
CDR3 protein: CAEFGGATEAFF
CDR3 DNA: TGTGCCGAGTTCGGGGGGGCCACTGAAGCTTTCTTT

J gene: TRBJ2-7
clone size: -
D gene: -
V gene: TRBV7-2
CDR3 protein: CASSLAMGHPYYEQYF
CDR3 DNA: TGTGCCAGCAGCTTAGCGATGGGACACCCCTACTACGAGCAGTACTTC

J gene: TRBJ2-5
clone size: -
D gene: -
V gene: TRBV9
CDR3 protein: CASSVGRGIQETQYF
CDR3 DNA: TGTGCCAGCAGCGTAGGTAGGGGGATACAAGAGACCCAGTACTTC

J gene: TRBJ2-2
clone size: -
D gene: -
V gene: TRBV28
CDR3 protein: CASSLGGFTGELFF
CDR3 DNA: TGTGCCAGCAGTTTAGGAGGGTTCACCGGGGAGCTGTTTTTT

J gene: TRBJ2-7
clone size: few
D gene: -
V gene: TRBV11-3
CDR3 protein: CASSLDYEQYF
CDR3 DNA: TGTGCCAGCAGCTTAGACTACGAGCAGTACTTC

J gene: TRBJ1-6
clone size: once
D gene: -
V gene: TRBV2
CDR3 protein: CASSEYVRTDNSPLHF
CDR3 DNA: TGTGCCAGCAGTGAATATGTTAGGACAGATAATTCACCCCTCCACTTT

J gene: TRBJ2-7
clone size: -
D gene: -
V gene: TRBV7-9
CDR3 protein: CASSSDGSSYEQYF
CDR3 DNA: TGTGCCAGCAGCTCAGACGGTAGCTCCTACGAGCAGTACTTC

J gene: TRBJ1-1
clone size: -
D gene: -
V gene: TRBV2
CDR3 protein: CASSSLEGNTEAFF
CDR3 DNA: TGTGCCAGCAGTTCTTTGGAGGGAAACACTGAAGCTTTCTTT

J gene: TRBJ1-6
clone size: -
D gene: -
V gene: TRBV27
CDR3 protein: CASSYFRNSPLHF
CDR3 DNA: TGTGCCAGCAGTTACTTCAGGAATTCACCCCTCCACTTT

J gene: TRBJ2-1
clone size: -
D gene: TRBD1
V gene: TRBV10-3
CDR3 protein: CAISLGQGKNLQFF
CDR3 DNA: TGTGCCATCAGTTTGGGACAGGGCAAAAATTTGCAGTTCTTC

J gene: TRBJ2-1
clone size: -
D gene: TRBD1
V gene: TRBV6-6
CDR3 protein: CASSYDRGISDEQFF
CDR3 DNA: TGTGCCAGCAGTTACGACAGGGGGATTTCAGATGAGCAGTTCTTC

J gene: TRBJ2-2
clone size: -
D gene: -
V gene: TRBV7-3
CDR3 protein: CASSLTRNTGELFF
CDR3 DNA: TGTGCCAGCAGCTTAACGAGGAACACCGGGGAGCTGTTTTTT

J gene: TRBJ1-5
clone size: few
D gene: -
V gene: TRBV5-1
CDR3 protein: CASSLEGLSQPQHF
CDR3 DNA: TGCGCCAGCAGCTTGGAAGGGCTCAGCCAGCCCCAGCATTTT

J gene: TRBJ2-6
clone size: -
D gene: -
V gene: TRBV5-1
CDR3 protein: CASSTGQGAGANVLTF
CDR3 DNA: TGCGCCAGCAGCACTGGTCAGGGTGCTGGGGCCAACGTCCTGACTTTC

J gene: TRBJ2-3
clone size: -
D gene: TRBD2
V gene: TRBV27
CDR3 protein: CASRYTGLAGGPPPTDTQYF
CDR3 DNA: TGTGCCAGCAGGTATACCGGACTAGCGGGAGGGCCACCCCCCACAGATACGCAGTATTTT

J gene: TRBJ1-2
clone size: -
D gene: TRBD1
V gene: TRBV4-2
CDR3 protein: CASSQVDRDYGYTF
CDR3 DNA: TGTGCCAGCAGCCAGGTTGACAGGGACTATGGCTACACCTTC

J gene: TRBJ1-6
clone size: once
D gene: TRBD1
V gene: TRBV19
CDR3 protein: CASSTTPGQGFNSPLHF
CDR3 DNA: TGTGCCAGTAGTACCACCCCGGGACAGGGTTTTAATTCACCCCTCCACTTT

J gene: TRBJ2-7
clone size: -
D gene: -
V gene: TRBV11-3
CDR3 protein: CASSSHEQYF
CDR3 DNA: TGTGCCAGCAGCTCCCACGAGCAGTACTTC

J gene: TRBJ1-5
clone size: -
D gene: -
V gene: TRBV9
CDR3 protein: CASSPGGLTLPQHF
CDR3 DNA: TGTGCCAGCAGCCCTGGGGGTTTAACCCTGCCCCAGCATTTT

J gene: TRBJ1-1
clone size: -
D gene: -
V gene: TRBV28
CDR3 protein: CASSSTPTGNLRAFF
CDR3 DNA: TGTGCCAGCAGTTCGACCCCAACAGGGAACCTTCGAGCTTTCTTT

J gene: TRBJ1-1
clone size: -
D gene: -
V gene: TRBV5-6
CDR3 protein: CASSLGAAGNTEAFF
CDR3 DNA: TGTGCCAGCAGCTTGGGGGCGGCCGGGAACACTGAAGCTTTCTTT

J gene: TRBJ2-7
clone size: -
D gene: -
V gene: TRBV30
CDR3 protein: CAWRTEGIGGEQYF
CDR3 DNA: TGTGCCTGGAGGACAGAGGGGATCGGGGGCGAGCAGTACTTC

J gene: TRBJ2-7
clone size: -
D gene: -
V gene: TRBV15
CDR3 protein: CATSRGGSGYEQYF
CDR3 DNA: TGTGCCACCAGCAGAGGGGGTAGCGGCTACGAGCAGTACTTC

J gene: TRBJ1-2
clone size: -
D gene: -
V gene: TRBV5-1
CDR3 protein: CASSLDAGNYGYTF
CDR3 DNA: TGCGCCAGCAGCTTGGATGCAGGGAACTATGGCTACACCTTC

J gene: TRBJ2-4
clone size: -
D gene: -
V gene: TRBV5-1
CDR3 protein: CASSLGVGGGDIQYF
CDR3 DNA: TGCGCCAGCAGCTTGGGCGTTGGAGGTGGGGACATTCAGTACTTC

J gene: TRBJ1-5
clone size: -
D gene: TRBD1
V gene: TRBV3-1/TRBV3-2
CDR3 protein: CASSRQGGQPQHF
CDR3 DNA: TGTGCCAGCAGCCGACAGGGAGGACAGCCCCAGCATTTT

J gene: TRBJ2-7
clone size: -
D gene: TRBD2
V gene: TRBV11-3
CDR3 protein: CASSFPTVAGNYEQYF
CDR3 DNA: TGTGCCAGCAGCTTCCCAACGGTAGCGGGTAACTACGAGCAGTACTTC

J gene: TRBJ2-5
clone size: -
D gene: -
V gene: TRBV7-2
CDR3 protein: CASSSPRGGKQETQYF
CDR3 DNA: TGTGCCAGCAGCTCCCCAAGGGGGGGGAAGCAAGAGACCCAGTACTTC

J gene: TRBJ1-2
clone size: -
D gene: -
V gene: TRBV18
CDR3 protein: CASSPDGPYGYTF
CDR3 DNA: TGTGCCAGCTCACCCGACGGGCCCTATGGCTACACCTTC

J gene: TRBJ2-1
clone size: -
D gene: TRBD2
V gene: TRBV19
CDR3 protein: CASSRGRLADPSYNEQFF
CDR3 DNA: TGTGCCAGTAGTAGGGGGAGACTAGCGGACCCCTCCTACAATGAGCAGTTCTTC

J gene: TRBJ1-4
clone size: -
D gene: -
V gene: TRBV18
CDR3 protein: CASSPRGLGEKLFF
CDR3 DNA: TGTGCCAGCTCACCACGAGGGTTGGGTGAAAAACTGTTTTTT

J gene: TRBJ1-2
clone size: -
D gene: TRBD1
V gene: TRBV29-1
CDR3 protein: CSVGDRYGYTF
CDR3 DNA: TGCAGCGTCGGGGACAGGTATGGCTACACCTTC

J gene: TRBJ2-2
clone size: -
D gene: TRBD1
V gene: TRBV18
CDR3 protein: CASSLSTGVNTGELFF
CDR3 DNA: TGTGCCAGCTCACTTTCGACAGGGGTGAACACCGGGGAGCTGTTTTTT

J gene: TRBJ1-1
clone size: -
D gene: -
V gene: TRBV5-1
CDR3 protein: CASSSGRWRTEAFF
CDR3 DNA: TGCGCCAGCAGCTCGGGGCGGTGGAGGACTGAAGCTTTCTTT

J gene: TRBJ2-7
clone size: -
D gene: TRBD1
V gene: TRBV7-9
CDR3 protein: CASSLVQGAREQYF
CDR3 DNA: TGTGCCAGCAGCTTAGTCCAGGGGGCTCGTGAGCAGTACTTC

J gene: TRBJ1-2
clone size: -
D gene: -
V gene: TRBV10-1
CDR3 protein: CASKEGVGGYTF
CDR3 DNA: TGCGCCAGCAAGGAGGGGGTGGGTGGCTACACCTTC

J gene: TRBJ1-6
clone size: -
D gene: -
V gene: TRBV7-2
CDR3 protein: CASSLGREAGNSPLHF
CDR3 DNA: TGTGCCAGCAGCTTAGGAAGGGAGGCCGGGAATTCACCCCTCCACTTT

J gene: TRBJ2-7
clone size: -
D gene: TRBD1
V gene: TRBV7-9
CDR3 protein: CASSRQGALPYEQYF
CDR3 DNA: TGTGCCAGCAGCAGACAGGGGGCACTTCCTTACGAGCAGTACTTC

J gene: TRBJ1-2
clone size: -
D gene: -
V gene: TRBV6-5
CDR3 protein: CASSSTTDGYTF
CDR3 DNA: TGTGCCAGCAGTTCCACGACTGATGGCTACACCTTC

J gene: TRBJ1-1
clone size: -
D gene: -
V gene: TRBV28
CDR3 protein: CASSSGGKKPEAFF
CDR3 DNA: TGTGCCAGCAGTTCGGGGGGCAAGAAGCCTGAAGCTTTCTTT

J gene: TRBJ2-5
clone size: -
D gene: -
V gene: TRBV19
CDR3 protein: CASSIKHRLETQYF
CDR3 DNA: TGTGCCAGTAGTATTAAGCATCGCCTGGAGACCCAGTACTTC

J gene: TRBJ2-6
clone size: -
D gene: -
V gene: TRBV28
CDR3 protein: CASSSLWEVPAGANVLTF
CDR3 DNA: TGTGCCAGCAGTAGTTTATGGGAAGTCCCTGCTGGGGCCAACGTCCTGACTTTC

J gene: TRBJ2-7
clone size: -
D gene: TRBD1
V gene: TRBV18
CDR3 protein: CASSPPEGAGEQYF
CDR3 DNA: TGTGCCAGCTCACCACCCGAGGGGGCAGGCGAGCAGTACTTC

J gene: TRBJ2-7
clone size: -
D gene: TRBD1
V gene: TRBV27
CDR3 protein: CASSPSGGAYEQYF
CDR3 DNA: TGTGCCAGCAGCCCCTCAGGGGGCGCCTACGAGCAGTACTTC

J gene: TRBJ2-7
clone size: once
D gene: TRBD2
V gene: TRBV4-1
CDR3 protein: CASSQEAGYEQYF
CDR3 DNA: TGCGCCAGCAGCCAAGAAGCGGGGTACGAGCAGTACTTC